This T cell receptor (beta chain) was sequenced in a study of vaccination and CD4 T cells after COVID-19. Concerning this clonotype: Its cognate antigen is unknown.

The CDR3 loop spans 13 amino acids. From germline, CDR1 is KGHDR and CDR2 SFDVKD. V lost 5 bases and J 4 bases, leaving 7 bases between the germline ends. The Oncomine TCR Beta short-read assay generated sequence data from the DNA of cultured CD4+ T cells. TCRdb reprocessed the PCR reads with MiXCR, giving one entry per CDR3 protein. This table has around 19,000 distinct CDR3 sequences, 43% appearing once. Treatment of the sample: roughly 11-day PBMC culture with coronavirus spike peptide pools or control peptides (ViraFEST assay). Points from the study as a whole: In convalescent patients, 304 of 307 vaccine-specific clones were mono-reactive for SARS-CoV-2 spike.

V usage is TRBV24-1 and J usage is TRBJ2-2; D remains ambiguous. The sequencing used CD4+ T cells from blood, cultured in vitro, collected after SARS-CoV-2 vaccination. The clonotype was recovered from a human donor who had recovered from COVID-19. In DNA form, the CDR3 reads TGTGCCACCAGTGGGAGTAGCACCGGGGAGCTGTTTTTT. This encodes CATSGSSTGELFF.